The sequence of this T cell receptor beta chain was determined in a study of T cell responses to AZD1222 COVID-19 vaccine. Study conclusions and caveats: Clonal diversity was possibly underestimated, and white British individuals and females predominated among donors. Breadth and depth of Spike-specific TCRs rose after two AZD1222 doses. Nearly half of unique spike-specific TCRs reportedly avoided B.1.351 and B.1.1.7 mutated regions. Spike-spanning, vaccine-associated CD4 TCRs were dominant at 160-218 and 743-854.

As concerns this clone: Its target is unknown.

TCRdb's copy holds only in-frame clones and misses some; the assay was immunoSEQ multiplex PCR. The table shows approximately 120,000 clones, with approximately 91% occurring only once. V shed 4 bases, J shed 2 bases, and the junction held 3 bases outside the gene matches. The CDR3 has 15 amino acids. The germline V gene has CDR1 SGHDT and CDR2 YYEEEE. The sample was peripheral blood, taken on day 0 of AZD1222 vaccination. This TCR came from an adult in good health. The rearrangement joins TRBV5-6 to TRBJ2-5; TRBD2 matches 12 bases. This chain's CDR3 is CASSALAGGQETQYF. Here the CDR3 DNA reads TGTGCCAGCAGCGCCCTAGCGGGGGGGCAAGAGACCCAGTACTTC.